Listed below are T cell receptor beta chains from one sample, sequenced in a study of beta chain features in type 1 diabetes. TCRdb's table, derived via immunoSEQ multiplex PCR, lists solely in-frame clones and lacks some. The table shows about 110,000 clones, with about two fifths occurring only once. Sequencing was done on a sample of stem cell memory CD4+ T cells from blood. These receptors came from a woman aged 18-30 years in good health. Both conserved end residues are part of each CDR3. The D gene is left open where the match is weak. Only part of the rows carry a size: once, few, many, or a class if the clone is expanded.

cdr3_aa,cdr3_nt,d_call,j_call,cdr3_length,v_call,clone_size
CATSQTSVTSYEQYF,TGTGCCACCTCCCAGACTAGCGTTACCTCCTACGAGCAGTACTTC,TRBD2,TRBJ2-7,15,TRBV6-6,NA
CASSPLQGVGGYTF,TGTGCCAGCAGCCCACTACAGGGGGTGGGGGGCTACACCTTC,TRBD1,TRBJ1-2,14,TRBV5-4,NA
CASRQPGQRYEQYF,TGTGCCAGCAGACAACCGGGACAACGCTACGAGCAGTACTTC,NA,TRBJ2-7,14,TRBV6-6,NA
CASSVGGRSSYNEQFF,TGTGCCAGCAGCGTAGGTGGGAGAAGCTCCTACAATGAGCAGTTCTTC,NA,TRBJ2-1,16,TRBV9,few
CASVGTSFWGAFF,TGTGCCAGCGTAGGGACTTCCTTTTGGGGAGCTTTCTTT,NA,TRBJ1-1,13,TRBV6-1,few
CASSFSGLGNTIYF,TGTGCCAGCAGCTTCTCGGGACTTGGAAACACCATATATTTT,NA,TRBJ1-3,14,TRBV11-2,NA
CASSSNLFLGAGYTF,TGTGCCAGCAGTTCGAACCTCTTCCTGGGGGCCGGCTACACCTTC,NA,TRBJ1-2,15,TRBV13,few
CASSLNTGELFF,TGTGCCAGCAGTCTCAACACCGGGGAGCTGTTTTTT,NA,TRBJ2-2,12,TRBV28,NA
CASSLGRAAFNQPQHF,TGTGCCAGCAGCTTAGGGAGGGCAGCGTTCAATCAGCCCCAGCATTTT,NA,TRBJ1-5,16,TRBV11-2,NA
CATRLSGRHYEQYF,TGTGCCACCAGGTTGAGCGGGAGGCATTACGAGCAGTACTTC,TRBD2,TRBJ2-7,14,TRBV15,NA
CASSPDRGANYGYTF,TGTGCCAGCAGTCCTGACAGGGGTGCCAACTATGGCTACACCTTC,TRBD1,TRBJ1-2,15,TRBV5-6,few
CASSPQGGLNTEAFF,TGTGCCAGTAGTCCCCAGGGGGGCTTGAACACTGAAGCTTTCTTT,TRBD1,TRBJ1-1,15,TRBV19,NA
CASSPLGLAGSTDTQYF,TGTGCCAGCTCACCACTGGGACTAGCGGGGAGCACAGATACGCAGTATTTT,TRBD2,TRBJ2-3,17,TRBV18,NA
CAISGGASGIADTQYF,TGTGCCATCAGTGGAGGAGCTAGCGGGATCGCAGATACGCAGTATTTT,TRBD2,TRBJ2-3,16,TRBV10-3,NA
CASRWDRASGELFF,TGTGCCAGCAGATGGGACAGGGCATCCGGGGAGCTGTTTTTT,TRBD1,TRBJ2-2,14,TRBV7-2,NA
CASSLIPGQSYGYTF,TGTGCCAGCAGCTTGATCCCGGGACAGAGCTATGGCTACACCTTC,TRBD1,TRBJ1-2,15,TRBV11-1,NA
CATSRDEGNGYTF,TGTGCCACCAGCAGAGATGAGGGAAATGGCTACACCTTC,NA,TRBJ1-2,13,TRBV15,NA
CASSSPAGDNNEQFF,TGTGCCAGCAGTTCCCCCGCGGGAGACAACAATGAGCAGTTCTTC,TRBD2,TRBJ2-1,15,TRBV28,NA
CASSLYYRGTEAFF,TGTGCCAGCAGTTTGTATTACAGGGGTACTGAAGCTTTCTTT,TRBD1,TRBJ1-1,14,TRBV28,NA
CASSRGLTGPQHF,TGTGCCAGCAGCAGGGGTCTGACCGGCCCCCAGCATTTT,NA,TRBJ1-5,13,TRBV2,few